The 10 T cell receptor beta chains below were found in one sample sequenced in a study of T-cell reconstitution after alpha-beta-depleted transplantation in children. It was with unique molecular identifiers that the TCRbeta library was prepared. TCRdb re-derived calls from the PCR reads in MiXCR, one entry per CDR3 protein. The table lists roughly 350,000 distinct CDR3 sequences, about 9.3% of them singletons, with roughly 2.5% in the top ten. This material consisted of PBMCs from the stem cell graft donor, taken from the stem cell graft. The receptors were sampled from a human donor who donated a stem cell graft to a child with acute lymphoblastic leukemia.

The J gene is TRBJ2-1, the V gene TRBV7-2, with D perhaps assigned TRBD1 or TRBD2 (6 bases each). This CDR3 region has 13 residues. The germline V gene has CDR1 SGHTA and CDR2 FQGNSA. Trimming stripped 5 bases from V and 7 bases from J, with 12 bases between. CDR3 amino acids: CASSRKGGNEQFF. The CDR3 region has the DNA TGTGCCAGCAGCAGAAAGGGGGGAAATGAGCAGTTCTTC.

This clonotype was seen a few times. The gene calls are TRBV10-3 and TRBJ2-1; TRBD2 agrees at 13 bases. The V segment lost 7 bases and the J segment 5 bases; nucleotides outside the gene matches: 2. In germline, CDR1 is ENHRY, CDR2 SYGVKD. There are 14 residues in the CDR3. CDR3 residues: CAITGTSGNNEQFF. The CDR3 region has the DNA TGTGCCATCACGGGGACTAGCGGGAACAATGAGCAGTTCTTC.

This clonotype was picked up a small number of times. The V call is TRBV4-3, the J call TRBJ2-3, with D perhaps TRBD2 (5 bases). Between the trimmed V and J ends, which lost 0 bases and 0 bases, there was a span of 10 bases. The CDR3 has 16 amino acids. Germline CDR1 LGHNA, CDR2 YSLEER. As DNA, the CDR3 is TGCGCCAGCAGCCAAGAGAGGACTTTGAGCACAGATACGCAGTATTTT. Its translation: CASSQERTLSTDTQYF.

The V and J genes are TRBV29-1 and TRBJ2-6, with D possibly being TRBD2 (5 bases). CDR3 size: 17 residues. The V end lost 5 bases, the J end lost 2 bases, and 19 bases lay between the germline ends. Germline CDR1 and CDR2: SQVTM and ANQGSEA. The DNA for the CDR3 is TGCAGCGTTTCCGGACTTGGTACGAGGGCTGGGGCCAACGTCCTGACTTTC. This encodes CSVSGLGTRAGANVLTF.

This clonotype was seen at least ten times. The V and J genes are TRBV29-1 and TRBJ1-1, with D maybe TRBD1 (5 bases). The CDR3 is made up of 12 amino acids. The germline CDR1 and CDR2 sequences are SQVTM and ANQGSEA. V dropped 4 bases and J dropped 4 bases, with 10 bases sitting between them. The CDR3 DNA is TGCAGCGTTGGTATAAGGGGCACTGAAGCTTTCTTT. Amino acids: CSVGIRGTEAFF.

This clonotype was found many times. CDR3 sequence reads: CASSPPLAGVTNEQFF. The CDR3 DNA reads as TGTGCCAGCAGTCCCCCACTAGCGGGAGTAACTAATGAGCAGTTCTTC. J is TRBJ2-1 and V is TRBV28; TRBD2 aligns across 11 bases. V lost 5 bases to trimming and J lost 7 bases; unmatched junction nucleotides: 10. This CDR3 has 16 amino acids. Germline V gives CDR1 MDHEN, CDR2 SYDVKM.

This clonotype was observed a few times. The chain links TRBV5-1 to TRBJ2-1, with 9 bases fitting TRBD2. J gave up 10 bases and V 4 bases, and 18 bases lay outside the gene matches. The CDR3 has 17 residues. Germline V lookup: CDR1 SGHRS, CDR2 YFSETQ. The CDR3 sequence: CASSPGGARLAGHEQFF. CDR3 DNA sequence: TGCGCCAGCAGCCCGGGGGGGGCGCGCCTAGCGGGGCACGAGCAGTTCTTC.

There are a few counts of this clonotype. The chain is built from TRBV12-3 or TRBV12-4 and TRBJ2-6, with a possible D match to TRBD1 (7 bases). V gave up 5 bases and J gave up 0 bases, with 11 bases separating them. The CDR3 spans 16 residues. The CDR3 reads CASSGGTASGANVLTF. Written as DNA, the CDR3 is TGTGCCAGCAGTGGGGGGACAGCCTCTGGGGCCAACGTCCTGACTTTC.

The chain carries TRBV15 and TRBJ1-2; D gene unclear. Trimming shortened V by 3 bases and J by 3 bases, and 8 bases separated the two germline ends. CDR1 and CDR2 from the germline V gene are LNHNV and YYDKDF (reference sequence). The CDR3 runs 13 residues. CDR3 sequence (DNA): TGTGCCACCAGCAGGGGAAGGGACTATGGCTACACCTTC. It is translated as CATSRGRDYGYTF.

This clonotype was found a few times. The CDR3 DNA sequence: TGTGCCAGCAGCTTAGACCCAGGCAAACACAATGAGCAGTTCTTC. The encoded protein is CASSLDPGKHNEQFF. V and J are TRBV11-3 and TRBJ2-1; no firm D call. Germline-derived CDR1 and CDR2 are SGHNT and YENEEA. This CDR3 has 15 residues. Trimming shortened V by 0 bases and J by 5 bases, and 11 bases separated the two germline ends. The whole variable domain, remainder taken from reference TRBV11-3 and TRBJ2-1, is EAGVVQSPRYKIIEKKQPVAFWCNPISGHNTLYWYLQNLGQGPELLIRYENEEAVDDSQLPKDRFSAERLKGVDSTLKIQPAELGDSAVYLCASSLDPGKHNEQFFGPGTRLTVL.